The entry below describes one T cell receptor beta chain. These data belong to a study of blood T cell repertoires in COVID-19. Study-wide background: The United States, Italy and Spain supplied acute and convalescent COVID-19 samples. In each case, the material was cDNA or gDNA derived from T cells, B-cell-depleted T cells, or PBMCs.

Those enrolled in Seattle joined during active infection and were followed longitudinally afterward. Original data processing: Quantification of nucleated cells was approximated via reference gene primer amplification. Profiling relied on immunoSEQ multiplex PCR, and the TCRdb table lists in-frame clones only, not all of them. D and trimming were read from the DNA, whereas the V and J calls and clone size are those reported in that table. The sample lists under 350,000 clones, around nine tenths occurring once. The material sequenced was peripheral blood. The clonotype was recovered from a woman aged 25 to 45 with COVID-19, enrolled during active disease.

CDR3 protein: CASPTPKTGNTEAFF. CDR3 DNA sequence: TGTGCCAGCCCCACCCCCAAAACAGGGAACACTGAAGCTTTCTTT. The chain joins TRBV6-5 to TRBJ1-1, with D perhaps matching TRBD1 (5 bases). The germline gives CDR1 MNHEY, CDR2 SVGAGI. V shed 8 bases and J shed 1 base, with 17 bases lying between them. The CDR3 runs 15 residues.